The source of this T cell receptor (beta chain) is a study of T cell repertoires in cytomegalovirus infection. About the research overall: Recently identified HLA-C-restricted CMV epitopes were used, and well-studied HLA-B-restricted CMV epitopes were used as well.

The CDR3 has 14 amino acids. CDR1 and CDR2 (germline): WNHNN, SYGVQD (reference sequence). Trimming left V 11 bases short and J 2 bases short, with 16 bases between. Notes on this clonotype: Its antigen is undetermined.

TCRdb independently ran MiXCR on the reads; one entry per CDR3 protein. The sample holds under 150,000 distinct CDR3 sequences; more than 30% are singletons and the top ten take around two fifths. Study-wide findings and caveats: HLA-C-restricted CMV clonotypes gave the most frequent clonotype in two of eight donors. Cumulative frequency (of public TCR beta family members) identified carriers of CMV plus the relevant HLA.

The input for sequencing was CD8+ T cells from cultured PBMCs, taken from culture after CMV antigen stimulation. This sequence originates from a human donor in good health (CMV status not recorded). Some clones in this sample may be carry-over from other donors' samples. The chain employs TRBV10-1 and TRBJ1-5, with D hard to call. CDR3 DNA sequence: TGCGCCCACGGCCAGCCTTGGGGCAATCAGCCCCAGCATTTT. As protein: CAHGQPWGNQPQHF.